Below are 8 T cell receptor beta chains sequenced from a single sample in a study of cytomegalovirus exposure and HLA in healthy donors. Use of 60 Vbeta and 13 Jbeta primers characterized the PCR. TCRdb keeps only in-frame clones here, not all; method: immunoSEQ multiplex PCR. The sample has about 200,000 clones, 75% to 85% seen once. The source material was PBMCs. The receptors derive from a woman between 45 and 60 years old in good health and CMV-seronegative.

The chain is built from TRBV6-5 and TRBJ1-5; perhaps TRBD1 as D (6 bases). V gave up 4 bases and J gave up 7 bases, with 14 bases separating them. There are 14 residues in the CDR3. Germline V gene data show CDR1 as MNHEY and CDR2 as SVGAGI. The CDR3 loop is CASSSAGGAQPQHF. The CDR3 DNA reads as TGTGCCAGCAGTTCCGCCGGGGGGGCCCAGCCCCAGCATTTT.

The chain uses TRBV2 and TRBJ2-2; 13 bases agree with TRBD2. The CDR3 length is 20 residues. The V and J ends lost 6 bases and 4 bases, in that order; junction bases with no gene match: 17. CDR1 is SNHLY and CDR2 is FYNNEI in the germline V gene. CDR3 in amino acids: CASRRKPWTSGSGTTGELFF. Here the CDR3 DNA reads TGTGCCAGCAGACGAAAACCCTGGACTAGCGGGAGCGGAACCACCGGGGAGCTGTTTTTT.

The rearrangement uses TRBV29-1 and TRBJ1-2; 7 bases fit TRBD1. The germline V gene encodes CDR1 SQVTM and CDR2 ANQGSEA. The CDR3 is 12 residues long. With 3 bases clipped from V and 10 bases from J, the junction kept 8 bases outside the gene matches. CDR3 DNA: TGCAGCGTTGAGGGGACAGCTGAAGTCTACACCTTC. Translation: CSVEGTAEVYTF. Full variable domain (rest looked up from reference TRBV29-1 and TRBJ1-2): SAVISQKPSRDICQRGTSLTIQCQVDSQVTMMFWYRQQPGQSLTLIATANQGSEATYESGFVIDKFPISRPNLTFSTLTVSNMSPEDSSIYLCSVEGTAEVYTFGSGTRLTVV.

V and J are TRBV6-5 and TRBJ1-2, with a tentative D call TRBD1 (6 bases). The germline V gene encodes CDR1 MNHEY and CDR2 SVGAGI. The V end was cut by 0 bases, the J end by 7 bases, with 12 bases between. CDR3 size: 14 residues. This CDR3 reads CASSYSGRGPGYTF. The CDR3 region has the DNA TGTGCCAGCAGTTACTCGGGCAGGGGCCCTGGCTACACCTTC.

The genes are TRBV27 and TRBJ2-7; 8 bases are a match to TRBD2. The CDR3 loop spans 20 amino acids. The ends lost 1 base at V and 6 bases at J; junction bases unmatched: 23. Germline V CDR1 and CDR2: MNHEY, SMNVEV (reference sequence). The CDR3 DNA sequence: TGTGCCAGCAGTTTATACCCAGCGGGGGACTACCGGGAGCTACGTGGCGAGCAGTACTTC. Translating it yields CASSLYPAGDYRELRGEQYF.

V gene TRBV7-9 combines with J gene TRBJ2-5; possible D gene TRBD2, 6 bases. This CDR3 contains 14 residues. Deletions cut 2 bases from V and 6 bases from J, with 13 bases between. Per germline, CDR1 SEHNR and CDR2 FQNEAQ (reference sequence). In nucleotides, the CDR3 is TGTGCCAGCAGCTTACGGGGGTCCCGGAAGACCCAGTACTTC. Translating it yields CASSLRGSRKTQYF.

The rearrangement uses TRBV28 and TRBJ2-3; the match to TRBD2 covers 13 bases. V lost 6 bases to trimming and J lost 6 bases; unmatched junction nucleotides: 12. CDR3 length: 17 amino acids. Germline CDR1 MDHEN, CDR2 SYDVKM. The chain's CDR3 is CASRATSGRALGDTQYF. For the CDR3, the DNA is TGTGCCAGCAGAGCCACTAGCGGGAGGGCTCTGGGTGATACGCAGTATTTT.

The chain joins TRBV5-1 to TRBJ2-5, with D perhaps matching TRBD2 (7 bases). The J call may be mistaken, given a closer DNA end match to TRBJ2-7. Germline CDR1 is SGHRS and CDR2 is YFSETQ. The CDR3 has 15 residues. Here the CDR3 DNA reads TGCGCCAGCCAGGAGGGGGGCGGGGGTTCCTACGAGCAGTACTTC. It specifies CASQEGGGGSYEQYF.